The sequence of this T cell receptor beta chain was determined in a study of T cell repertoires in cytomegalovirus infection. Study overall: A matching HLA type, together with CMV infection, was signaled by public TCR beta signatures.

TCRdb called the reads again in MiXCR, with one record for every CDR3 protein. The sample yields around 170,000 distinct CDR3 sequences, roughly 15% seen once. The germline gives CDR1 MNHEY, CDR2 SVGEGT. This CDR3 comprises 14 residues. Trimming cost V 4 bases and J 3 bases, with 10 bases left between them. The clonotype originates from a human donor in good health (CMV status not recorded). Some clones in this sample may be carry-over from other donors' samples. The chain employs TRBV6-2 or TRBV6-3 and TRBJ2-1; TRBD2 might be the D (5 bases). The sample was CD8+ T cells from PBMCs. The CDR3 loop is CASSFREIYNEQFF. CDR3 sequence (DNA): TGTGCCAGCAGTTTTAGGGAGATCTACAATGAGCAGTTCTTC.